The 26 T cell receptor beta chains presented below share a single source sample, sequenced in a study of OX40 agonist ivuxolimab in advanced cancers. Method: immunoSEQ multiplex PCR; TCRdb's copy keeps in-frame clones and lacks some. Of about 43,000 clones in the sample, about 91% were seen once. Material: CD4+ or CD8+ T cells sorted from blood, obtained in a trial of the OX40 agonist ivuxolimab. The receptors were sampled from an adult with an advanced solid tumor such as melanoma, head and neck, liver or kidney cancer.

This clone was seen just once. The rearrangement links TRBV5-4 to TRBJ2-7, with 13 positions matching TRBD2. Germline CDR1 and CDR2: SGHNT and YYREEE (reference sequence). Trimming cost V 2 bases and J 2 bases; bases outside gene matches: 1. This CDR3 has 15 residues. The CDR3 bases are TGTGCCAGCAGCTTAGGGACTAGCGGGGCCTACGAGCAGTACTTC. It is translated as CASSLGTSGAYEQYF.

CDR3 residues: CASSPGLGGELFF. The CDR3 DNA is TGTGCCAGCAGCCCTGGCCTTGGGGGGGAGCTGTTTTTT. This chain joins TRBV5-4 and TRBJ2-2; D unclear. Germline V gene lookup returns CDR1 SGHNT and CDR2 YYREEE (reference sequence). V gave up 4 bases and J gave up 8 bases, with 12 bases separating them. The CDR3 length is 13 residues.

The chain has TRBV5-1 and TRBJ2-3; TRBD2 matches at 9 bases. From germline, CDR1 is SGHRS and CDR2 YFSETQ. The V segment lost 2 bases and the J segment 1 base; nucleotides outside the gene matches: 5. The CDR3 has 16 residues. CDR3 sequence: CASSLASGDRTDTQYF. CDR3 nucleotide sequence: TGCGCCAGCAGCTTAGCTAGCGGGGACCGCACAGATACGCAGTATTTT.

This chain links TRBV7-9 with TRBJ2-5; TRBD2 matches 7 bases. CDR3 length equals 15 residues. Per the germline V gene, CDR1 is SEHNR and CDR2 is FQNEAQ (reference sequence). After removal of 7 bases from V and 1 base from J, the junction contained 9 bases not matched to a gene. CDR3 sequence reads: CASTQLAPIQETQYF. CDR3 DNA: TGTGCCAGCACCCAACTAGCGCCCATCCAAGAGACCCAGTACTTC.

The chain links TRBV7-2 to TRBJ2-7, with unresolved D. Trimming cost V 4 bases and J 4 bases, with 17 bases left between them. The CDR3 contains 15 residues. Germline V gene data show CDR1 as SGHTA and CDR2 as FQGNSA. The CDR3 DNA follows: TGTGCCAGCAGCTCATACCCCCATGTGGGGTACGAGCAGTACTTC. As protein: CASSSYPHVGYEQYF. The whole variable domain, filled in from reference TRBV7-2 and TRBJ2-7, reads GAGVSQSPSNKVTEKGKDVELRCDPISGHTALYWYRQSLGQGLEFLIYFQGNSAPDKSGLPSDRFSAERTGGSVSTLTIQRTQQEDSAVYLCASSSYPHVGYEQYFGPGTRLTVT.

The gene calls are TRBV4-1 and TRBJ1-1, with TRBD1 matching over 8 bases. The germline V gene has CDR1 MGHRA and CDR2 YSYEKL. J lost 3 bases, V lost 4 bases, and 13 bases had no gene match. CDR3 length: 17 amino acids. The CDR3 loop reads CASSPNIGQGVHTEAFF. The CDR3 coding sequence is TGCGCCAGCAGCCCGAACATAGGACAGGGTGTGCACACTGAAGCTTTCTTT.

This clone was recorded a few times. The rearrangement links TRBV7-9 to TRBJ1-1; D uncertain. The CDR3 extends over 15 amino acids. V lost 5 bases and J lost 1, with 14 bases in between. CDR1 is SEHNR, CDR2 FQNEAQ, per germline (reference sequence). This CDR3 reads CASSLRPGENTEAFF. The CDR3 bases are TGTGCCAGCAGCCTCCGTCCCGGGGAGAACACTGAAGCTTTCTTT.

The chain joins TRBV9 to TRBJ2-2, with 7 nucleotides matching TRBD2. The CDR3 is made up of 19 amino acids. J lost 2 bases, V lost 2 bases, and 15 bases had no gene match. Germline V gene data show CDR1 as SGDLS and CDR2 as YYNGEE. The chain's CDR3 is CASSVLFFLGGINTGELFF. CDR3 coding DNA: TGTGCCAGCAGCGTGCTCTTTTTTCTGGGAGGGATAAACACCGGGGAGCTGTTTTTT. Drawing the rest from reference TRBV9 and TRBJ2-2, the complete variable domain is DSGVTQTPKHLITATGQRVTLRCSPRSGDLSVYWYQQSLDQGLQFLIQYYNGEERAKGNILERFSAQQFPDLHSELNLSSLELGDSALYFCASSVLFFLGGINTGELFFGEGSRLTVL.

This clone was observed once. V usage is TRBV4-1 and J usage is TRBJ2-7; 8 nucleotides agree with TRBD2. This CDR3 comprises 16 residues. From germline, CDR1 is MGHRA and CDR2 YSYEKL. The junction had 6 bases not matched to a gene; V was cut back by 1 base and J by 1 base. CDR3 in amino acids: CASSQGSLAGSYEQYF. The CDR3, as DNA: TGCGCCAGCAGCCAAGGATCCCTAGCGGGTTCCTACGAGCAGTACTTC.

This chain links TRBV7-9 with TRBJ2-7; the D gene is possibly TRBD2 (6 bases). The CDR3 consists of 14 residues. Looked up from germline, CDR1 is SEHNR and CDR2 is FQNEAQ (reference sequence). Deletions cut 5 bases from V and 5 bases from J, with 16 bases between. The CDR3 coding sequence is TGTGCCAGCAGCCCCCGCTACGGGAGTGACGAGCAGTACTTC. Its translation: CASSPRYGSDEQYF.

The chain links TRBV12-2 to TRBJ2-1; the DNA was not compared with TRBD2, the D call given in the table. TRBV12-2 is deemed a pseudogene. This CDR3 is built from 19 residues. In nucleotides, the CDR3 is TGTGCAAGTCGCTTAGTCCCCAGGGGGACTAGCGGGACTAACAATGAGCAGTTCTTC. Encoded protein: CASRLVPRGTSGTNNEQFF.

The CDR3 DNA follows: TGCGCCAGCAGCCAAGTCCCCCGGGCCGGGGGGGCGAACACTGAAGCTTTCTTT. Encoded protein: CASSQVPRAGGANTEAFF. The chain uses TRBV4-1 and TRBJ1-1; perhaps TRBD1 as D (6 bases). This CDR3 is built from 18 residues. Germline loops: CDR1 MGHRA, CDR2 YSYEKL. Trimming pared 1 base from V and 1 base from J, leaving 19 bases between.

J is TRBJ2-5 and V is TRBV6-5, with 9 bases fitting TRBD1. There are 14 residues in the CDR3. Germline CDR1 is MNHEY and CDR2 is SVGAGI. V trimming: 7 bases; J trimming: 1 base; junction bases outside the gene matches: 4. CDR3 bases: TGTGCCAGCACCTGGACAGGGGCCCAAGAGACCCAGTACTTC. It yields the protein CASTWTGAQETQYF.

This chain uses TRBV13 with TRBJ1-2; no clear D gene. Germline CDR1 and CDR2: PRHDT and FYEKMQ (reference sequence). Trimming stripped 8 bases from V and 6 bases from J, with 16 bases between. This CDR3 has 13 amino acids. CDR3 protein: CASAATGIDGYTF. The CDR3 bases are TGTGCCAGCGCCGCGACGGGGATTGATGGCTACACCTTC.

DNA for the CDR3: TGCGCCAGCAGCTTGTGGGTTAGCGGGAGGGCCACGGTCTACGAGCAGTACTTC. It encodes CASSLWVSGRATVYEQYF. The chain uses TRBV5-1 and TRBJ2-7; 11 bases fit TRBD2. V was pared by 1 base and J by 3 bases, with 12 bases of the junction left unmatched. Per germline, CDR1 SGHRS and CDR2 YFSETQ. The CDR3 sequence is 18 residues long.

The CDR3, as DNA: TGTGCCAGCAGTTCCGGGACCGACGCTTACGGGGAGCTGTTTTTT. Its protein product is CASSSGTDAYGELFF. The chain joins TRBV7-9 to TRBJ2-2; D tentatively reads TRBD1 or TRBD2 (5 bases each). Germline-derived CDR1 and CDR2 are SEHNR and FQNEAQ (reference sequence). Trimming took 6 bases from V and 7 from J, leaving 18 bases between them. CDR3 length: 15 residues.

The chain links TRBV30 to TRBJ2-7; D is perhaps TRBD1 or TRBD2 (5 bases each). CDR3 length: 12 amino acids. Germline V CDR1 and CDR2: GTSNPN, SVGIG (reference sequence). The V and J ends lost 8 bases and 0 bases respectively, with 11 bases between them. The CDR3: CAGTESSYEQYF. For the CDR3, the DNA is TGTGCCGGGACCGAGAGCTCCTACGAGCAGTACTTC. The whole variable domain, filled in from reference TRBV30 and TRBJ2-7, reads SQTIHQWPATLVQPVGSPLSLECTVEGTSNPNLYWYRQAAGRGLQLLFYSVGIGQISSEVPQNLSASRPQDRQFILSSKKLLLSDSGFYLCAGTESSYEQYFGPGTRLTVT.

The genes are TRBV27 and TRBJ2-1; 15 bases match TRBD2. There are 15 residues in the CDR3. CDR1 is MNHEY, CDR2 SMNVEV, per germline (reference sequence). With V trimmed by 6 bases and J by 3 bases, 0 bases remained unmatched. As DNA, the CDR3 is TGTGCCAGCAGGGGACTAGCGGGAGGCTACAATGAGCAGTTCTTC. The encoded protein is CASRGLAGGYNEQFF.

This sequence joins TRBV28 and TRBJ1-1; D gene unclear. The V end was cut by 5 bases, the J end by 0 bases, with 16 bases between. CDR1 is MDHEN and CDR2 is SYDVKM in the germline V gene. This CDR3 has 16 residues. The CDR3 sequence is CASSPWTAHMNTEAFF. The DNA for the CDR3 is TGTGCCAGCAGTCCTTGGACGGCCCACATGAACACTGAAGCTTTCTTT.

This chain connects TRBV7-2 to TRBJ1-5, with D unresolved. Deletions cut 0 bases from V and 0 bases from J, with 12 bases between. Germline V gene lookup returns CDR1 SGHTA and CDR2 FQGNSA. The CDR3 length is 17 residues. The CDR3 protein is CASSLALNTYSNQPQHF. The CDR3 DNA is TGTGCCAGCAGCTTAGCGCTGAATACCTATAGCAATCAGCCCCAGCATTTT.

The chain links TRBV27 to TRBJ1-2, with D perhaps matching TRBD1 (6 bases). Trimming pared 5 bases from V and 1 base from J, leaving 8 bases between. Germline V gene lookup returns CDR1 MNHEY and CDR2 SMNVEV (reference sequence). This CDR3 is built from 13 residues. The CDR3 nucleotides are TGTGCCAGCAGTACGGACAGTAACTATGGCTACACCTTC. This codes for CASSTDSNYGYTF.

The gene calls are TRBV27 and TRBJ2-1; TRBD2 matches at 8 bases. The V gene's germline CDR1 is MNHEY and CDR2 SMNVEV (reference sequence). V was pared by 7 bases and J by 2 bases, with 7 bases of the junction left unmatched. CDR3 length: 15 residues. The DNA of the CDR3 is TGTGCCAGCACCTTTACTAGCGGTCCCTACAATGAGCAGTTCTTC. This encodes CASTFTSGPYNEQFF.

J is TRBJ2-7 and V is TRBV10-1, with TRBD2 matching 7 bases. The V gene end was trimmed by 2 bases and the J gene end by 6 bases; junction bases not matched to a gene: 7. From germline, CDR1 is WNHNN and CDR2 SYGVQD (reference sequence). The CDR3 loop spans 14 amino acids. CDR3 amino acids: CASSERGVYPEQYF. In DNA, the CDR3 is TGCGCCAGCAGTGAGCGGGGGGTGTACCCCGAGCAGTACTTC.

The genes are TRBV19 and TRBJ1-4; 7 nucleotides match TRBD1. Germline V CDR1 and CDR2: LNHDA, SQIVND (reference sequence). This CDR3 contains 16 residues. V dropped 6 bases and J dropped 4; count of bases not matched to a gene: 11. The CDR3 nucleotides read TGTGCCAGTAGCAAAACTGGGACAGATTATAATGAAAAACTGTTTTTT. It is translated as CASSKTGTDYNEKLFF.

The chain employs TRBV5-1 and TRBJ2-5; 7 bases map to TRBD1. Gene TRBJ2-7 matches the end of the DNA better, so the J call may be wrong. The CDR3 is made up of 17 amino acids. Germline CDR1 reads SGHRS; CDR2 reads YFSETQ. The DNA for the CDR3 is TGCGCCAGCAGCTTGGAACCCGGGACAGCCACTACCTACGAGCAGTACTTC. Its translation is CASSLEPGTATTYEQYF.

The chain has TRBV6-4 and TRBJ2-3, with 16 bases fitting TRBD2. CDR3 length: 16 amino acids. Trimming at V came to 5 bases and at J to 6 bases, leaving 5 bases not matched to a gene. CDR1 and CDR2 (germline): MRHNA, SNTAGT. CDR3 in DNA: TGTGCCAGCAGTAAGGGACTAGCGGGAGGGCCGGATACGCAGTATTTT. Encoded protein: CASSKGLAGGPDTQYF.